This T cell receptor beta chain derives from a study of T cell repertoires in cytomegalovirus infection. Study-wide context: Based on public TCR beta signatures, there were indications of CMV infection and of a matching HLA type.

A single record per CDR3 protein comes from TCRdb applying MiXCR to the reads. Of 150,000 to 200,000 distinct CDR3 sequences in the sample, 28% are singletons; the top ten hold just over 30%. Study-wide points: Dominating the ex vivo response were TCR beta clonotypes that were CMV-specific and HLA-C-restricted.

Many counts were recorded for this clonotype. Antigen specificity is unknown. Per germline, CDR1 MDHEN and CDR2 SYDVKM. V dropped 6 bases and J dropped 3; count of bases not matched to a gene: 2. There are 12 residues in the CDR3. Sequenced sample: PBMCs. V is TRBV28 and J is TRBJ2-7; 7 nucleotides line up with TRBD2. This receptor was identified in a human donor in good health (CMV status not recorded). Some clones in this sample may be carry-over from other donors' samples. DNA for the CDR3: TGTGCCAGCAGGTCGGGGGGCTACGAGCAGTACTTC. The encoded protein is CASRSGGYEQYF.